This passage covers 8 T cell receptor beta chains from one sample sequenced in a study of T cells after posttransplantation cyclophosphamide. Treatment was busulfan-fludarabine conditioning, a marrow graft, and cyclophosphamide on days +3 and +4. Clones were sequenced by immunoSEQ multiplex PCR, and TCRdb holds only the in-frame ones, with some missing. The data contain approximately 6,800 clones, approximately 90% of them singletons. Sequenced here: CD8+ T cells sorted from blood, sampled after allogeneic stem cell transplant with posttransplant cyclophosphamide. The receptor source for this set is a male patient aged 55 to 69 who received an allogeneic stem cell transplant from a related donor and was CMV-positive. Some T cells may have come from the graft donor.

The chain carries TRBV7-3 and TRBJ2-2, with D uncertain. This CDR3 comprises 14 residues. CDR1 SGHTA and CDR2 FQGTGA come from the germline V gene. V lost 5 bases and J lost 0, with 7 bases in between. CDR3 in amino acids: CASSPHTNTGELFF. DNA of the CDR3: TGTGCCAGCAGCCCCCACACGAACACCGGGGAGCTGTTTTTT.

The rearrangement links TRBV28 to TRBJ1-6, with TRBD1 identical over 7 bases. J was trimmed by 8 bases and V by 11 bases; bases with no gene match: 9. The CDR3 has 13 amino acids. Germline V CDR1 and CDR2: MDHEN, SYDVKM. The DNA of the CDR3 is TGTGCCGGGAACAGGGGAATCGATTCACCCCTCCACTTT. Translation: CAGNRGIDSPLHF.

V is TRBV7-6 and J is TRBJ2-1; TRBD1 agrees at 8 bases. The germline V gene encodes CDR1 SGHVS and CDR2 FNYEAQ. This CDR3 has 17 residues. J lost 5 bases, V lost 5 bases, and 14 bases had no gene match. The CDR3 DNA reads TGTGCCAGCAGCACCGACAGGGGCCTCAAATCCAACAATGAGCAGTTCTTC. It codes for CASSTDRGLKSNNEQFF. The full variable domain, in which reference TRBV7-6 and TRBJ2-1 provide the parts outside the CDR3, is GAGVSQSPRYKVTKRGQDVALRCDPISGHVSLYWYRQALGQGPEFLTYFNYEAQQDKSGLPNDRFSAERPEGSISTLTIQRTEQRDSAMYRCASSTDRGLKSNNEQFFGPGTRLTVL.

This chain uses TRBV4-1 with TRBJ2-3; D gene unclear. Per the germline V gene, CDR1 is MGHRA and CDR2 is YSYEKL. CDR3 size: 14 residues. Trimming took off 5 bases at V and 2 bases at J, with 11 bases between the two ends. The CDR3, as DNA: TGCGCCAGCAGCTTAGCCGGAACCACAGATACGCAGTATTTT. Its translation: CASSLAGTTDTQYF.

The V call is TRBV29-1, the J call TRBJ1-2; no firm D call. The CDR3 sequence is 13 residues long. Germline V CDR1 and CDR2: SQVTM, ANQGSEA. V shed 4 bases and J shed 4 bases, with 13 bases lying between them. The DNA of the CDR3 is TGCAGCGTTGTCGACATCGGTTCCTATGGCTACACCTTC. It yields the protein CSVVDIGSYGYTF.

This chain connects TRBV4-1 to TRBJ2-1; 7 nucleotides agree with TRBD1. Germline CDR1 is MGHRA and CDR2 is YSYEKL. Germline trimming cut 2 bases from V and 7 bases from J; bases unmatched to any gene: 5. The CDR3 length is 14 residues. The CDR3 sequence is CASSQPLTGNEQFF. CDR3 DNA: TGCGCCAGCAGCCAACCGTTGACAGGGAATGAGCAGTTCTTC.

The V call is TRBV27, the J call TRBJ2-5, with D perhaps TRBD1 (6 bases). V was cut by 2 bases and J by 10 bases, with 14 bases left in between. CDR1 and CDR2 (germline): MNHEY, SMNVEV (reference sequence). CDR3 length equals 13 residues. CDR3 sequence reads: CASSLQGPKDQYF. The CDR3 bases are TGTGCCAGCAGTTTACAGGGGCCAAAGGACCAGTACTTC.

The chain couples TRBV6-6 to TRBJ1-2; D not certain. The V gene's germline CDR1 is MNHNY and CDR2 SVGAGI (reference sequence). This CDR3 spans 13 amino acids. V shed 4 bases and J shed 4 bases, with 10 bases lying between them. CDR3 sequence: CASSSGSGYGYTF. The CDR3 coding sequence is TGTGCCAGCAGTTCCGGGAGTGGCTATGGCTACACCTTC.